Below, one T cell receptor (beta chain) is given with its context. The antigen remains unidentified. This sample is drawn from a study of beta chain features in type 1 diabetes. Study results and limitations: Shortening that was moderate but significant affected the TCRB CDR3s of Type 1 diabetes patients in all four CD4+ subsets.

Germline CDR1 is MDHEN and CDR2 is SYDVKM. J gave up 2 bases and V 5 bases, and 6 bases lay outside the gene matches. The CDR3 spans 14 residues. Expressed TCRB transcripts were sequenced after all isolated RNA was converted to cDNA. Sequenced by immunoSEQ multiplex PCR; TCRdb stores in-frame clones only, minus some. The table includes some 240,000 clones, 16% detected once. The rearrangement uses TRBV28 and TRBJ2-7, with 7 positions matching TRBD2. Sample: naive CD4+ T cells from blood. The TCR was taken from a man under 40 with type 1 diabetes. CDR3 sequence (DNA): TGTGCCAGCAGTACTCCTAGCGGTCCCTACGAGCAGTACTTC. The encoded protein is CASSTPSGPYEQYF.